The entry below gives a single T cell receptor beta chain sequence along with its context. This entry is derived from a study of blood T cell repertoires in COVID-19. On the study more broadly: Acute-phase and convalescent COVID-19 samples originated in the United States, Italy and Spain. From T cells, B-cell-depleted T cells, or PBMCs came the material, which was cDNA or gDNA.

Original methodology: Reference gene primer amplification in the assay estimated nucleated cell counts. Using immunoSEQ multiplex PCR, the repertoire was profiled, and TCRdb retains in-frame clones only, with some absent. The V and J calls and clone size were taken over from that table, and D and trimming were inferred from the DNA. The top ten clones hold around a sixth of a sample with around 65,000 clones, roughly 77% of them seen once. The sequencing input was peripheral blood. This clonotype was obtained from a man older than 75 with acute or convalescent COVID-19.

CDR3 residues: CASTPDRAKNIQYF. The CDR3 bases are TGCGCCAGCACCCCGGACAGGGCCAAAAACATTCAGTACTTC. This sequence joins TRBV5-1 and TRBJ2-4, with 7 bases lining up with TRBD1. Per germline, CDR1 SGHRS and CDR2 YFSETQ. V gave up 6 bases and J gave up 1 base; unmatched junction bases: 4. This CDR3 is built from 14 residues.